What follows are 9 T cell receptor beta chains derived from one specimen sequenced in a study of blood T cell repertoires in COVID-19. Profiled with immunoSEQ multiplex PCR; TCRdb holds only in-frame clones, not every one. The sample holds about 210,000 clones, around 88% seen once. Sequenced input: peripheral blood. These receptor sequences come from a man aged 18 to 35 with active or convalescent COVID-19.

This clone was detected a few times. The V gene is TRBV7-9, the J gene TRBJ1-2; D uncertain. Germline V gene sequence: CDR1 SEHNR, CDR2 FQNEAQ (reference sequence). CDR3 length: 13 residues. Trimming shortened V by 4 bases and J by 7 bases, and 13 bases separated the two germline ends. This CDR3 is CASSSSGVGGYTF. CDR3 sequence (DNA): TGTGCCAGCAGCTCTTCCGGGGTTGGTGGCTACACCTTC.

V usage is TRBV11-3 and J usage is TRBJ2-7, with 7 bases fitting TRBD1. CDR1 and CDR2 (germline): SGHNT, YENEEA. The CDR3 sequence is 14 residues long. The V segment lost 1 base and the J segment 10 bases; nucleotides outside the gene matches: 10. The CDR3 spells CASSLGGQIPVQYF. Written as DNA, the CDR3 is TGTGCCAGCAGCTTAGGGGGACAGATTCCTGTACAGTACTTC.

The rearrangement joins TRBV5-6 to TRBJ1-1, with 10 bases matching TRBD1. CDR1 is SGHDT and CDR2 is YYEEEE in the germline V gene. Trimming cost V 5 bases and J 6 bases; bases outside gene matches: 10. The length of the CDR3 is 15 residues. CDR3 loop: CASRRRGQGSSEAFF. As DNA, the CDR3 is TGTGCCAGCAGGCGACGGGGACAGGGGAGCTCTGAAGCTTTCTTT.

This chain's CDR3 is CASSFAVYGYTF. In nucleotides, the CDR3 is TGTGCCAGCAGTTTTGCGGTGTATGGCTACACCTTC. V usage is TRBV12-3 or TRBV12-4 and J usage is TRBJ1-2; no clear D gene. This CDR3 region has 12 residues. The V end lost 3 bases, the J end lost 5 bases, and 7 bases lay between the germline ends.

The CDR3 nucleotides read TGTGCCAGCAGGACGGGGGGTCGCAATCAGCCCCAGCATTTT. Its protein product is CASRTGGRNQPQHF. The chain combines TRBV28 with TRBJ1-5; tentative D call: TRBD1 (5 bases). CDR1 and CDR2 from the germline V gene are MDHEN and SYDVKM. The CDR3 totals 14 residues. The ends were cut back, 6 bases at V and 2 bases at J, with 11 bases in the middle.

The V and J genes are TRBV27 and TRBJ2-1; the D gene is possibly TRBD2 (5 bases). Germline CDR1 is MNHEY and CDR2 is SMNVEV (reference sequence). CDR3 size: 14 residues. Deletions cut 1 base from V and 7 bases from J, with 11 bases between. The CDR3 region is CASSLLLGGNEQFF. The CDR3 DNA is TGTGCCAGCAGTTTATTACTAGGAGGTAATGAGCAGTTCTTC.

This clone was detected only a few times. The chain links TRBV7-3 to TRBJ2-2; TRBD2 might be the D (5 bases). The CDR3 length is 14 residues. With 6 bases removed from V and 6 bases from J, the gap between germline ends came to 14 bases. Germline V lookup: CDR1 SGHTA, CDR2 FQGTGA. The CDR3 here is CASSTTVGAGELFF. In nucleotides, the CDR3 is TGTGCCAGCAGTACCACTGTCGGGGCCGGGGAGCTGTTTTTT.

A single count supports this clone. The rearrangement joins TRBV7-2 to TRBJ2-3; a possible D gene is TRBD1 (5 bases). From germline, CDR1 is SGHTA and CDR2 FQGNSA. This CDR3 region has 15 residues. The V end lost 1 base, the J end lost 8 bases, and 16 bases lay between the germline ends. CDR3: CASSLGWGSQSTQYF. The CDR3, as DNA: TGTGCCAGCAGCTTAGGTTGGGGCAGTCAAAGTACGCAGTATTTT.

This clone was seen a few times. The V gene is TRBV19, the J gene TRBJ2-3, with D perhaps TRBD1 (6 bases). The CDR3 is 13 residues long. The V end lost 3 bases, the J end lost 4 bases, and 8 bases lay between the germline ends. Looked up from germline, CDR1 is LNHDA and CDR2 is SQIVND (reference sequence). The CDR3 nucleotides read TGTGCCAGTAGTATCAGGGGAGCAGATACGCAGTATTTT. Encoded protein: CASSIRGADTQYF. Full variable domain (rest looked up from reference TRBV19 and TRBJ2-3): DGGITQSPKYLFRKEGQNVTLSCEQNLNHDAMYWYRQDPGQGLRLIYYSQIVNDFQKGDIAEGYSVSREKKESFPLTVTSAQKNPTAFYLCASSIRGADTQYFGPGTRLTVL.